This T cell receptor beta chain came from a study of technical replicates of blood from a few donors (dated by TCRdb to the late 2010s). Ends trimmed: V by 6 bases, J by 5 bases; bases unmatched to a gene: 3. Looking up the germline V gene yields CDR1 SGHAT and CDR2 FQNNGV. Counted from cysteine to phenylalanine, this CDR3 has 13 amino acids. Only CDR3 DNA remains: 39 bases, in frame from the first base. A word on this clone: This clone's antigen is unknown. Base qualities are missing; no much larger clone stands one base away.

The library came from the immunoSEQ multiplex PCR assay. Drawn from immuneACCESS, this table holds only the in-frame rearrangements with V and J called that TCRdb kept. Clones are partly lost; checked studies trace under half to an unresolved V gene and leave the rest unexplained. The sample table contains around 85,000 clones; only one count was recorded for about 95% of them. The top ten hold about 0.25% of the sample. Sequenced: T cells isolated from PBMCs. The receptor chain draws on TRBV11-2 and TRBJ2-2; TRBD1 lines up with 7 middle nucleotides. This TCR was recovered from a human donor in good health. The sequenced DNA: TGTGCCAGCAGGACGACAGGGACCGGGGAGCTGTTTTTT. This gives the protein CASRTTGTGELFF.